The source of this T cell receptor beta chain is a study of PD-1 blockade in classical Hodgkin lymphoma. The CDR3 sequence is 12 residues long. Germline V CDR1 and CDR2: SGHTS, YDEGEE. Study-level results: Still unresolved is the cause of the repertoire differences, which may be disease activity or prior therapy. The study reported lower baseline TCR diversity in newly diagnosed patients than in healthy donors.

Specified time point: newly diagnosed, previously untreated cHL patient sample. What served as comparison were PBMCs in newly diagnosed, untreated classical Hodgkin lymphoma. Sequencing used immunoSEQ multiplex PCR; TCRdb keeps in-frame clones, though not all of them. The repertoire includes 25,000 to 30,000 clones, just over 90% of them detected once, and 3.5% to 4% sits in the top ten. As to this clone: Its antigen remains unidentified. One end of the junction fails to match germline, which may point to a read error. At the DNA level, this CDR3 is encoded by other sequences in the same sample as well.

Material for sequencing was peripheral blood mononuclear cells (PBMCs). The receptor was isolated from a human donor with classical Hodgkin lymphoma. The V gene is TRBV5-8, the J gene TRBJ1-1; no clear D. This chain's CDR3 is CASLGGNTEAFF. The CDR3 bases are TGCGCCAGTTTGGGAGGGAACACTGAAGCTTTCTTT. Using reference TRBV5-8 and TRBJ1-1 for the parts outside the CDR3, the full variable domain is EAGVTQSPTHLIKTRGQQATLRCSPISGHTSVYWYQQALGLGLQFLLWYDEGEERNRGNFPPRFSGRQFPNYSSELNVNALELEDSALYLCASLGGNTEAFFGQGTRLTVV.